This T cell receptor beta chain derives from a study of T cell responses to AZD1222 COVID-19 vaccine. Study outcomes and limitations: Baseline serostatus was positive in only a handful of AZD1222 recipients. Samples come after the peak T cell response, not at day 14. Mostly white British, mostly female donors; authors suggested clonal diversity may be underestimated. At 160-218 and 743-854, vaccine-associated CD4 TCRs were dominant, and they spanned spike.

Clones were sequenced by immunoSEQ multiplex PCR, and TCRdb holds only the in-frame ones, with some missing. Of some 130,000 clones listed, approximately 91% are singletons. The CDR3 contains 14 residues. Germline CDR1 reads MNHEY; CDR2 reads SMNVEV (reference sequence). Trimming at V came to 4 bases and at J to 10 bases, leaving 10 bases not matched to a gene. To note about this clone: The antigen remains unidentified.

The chain joins TRBV27 to TRBJ1-2; 9 nucleotides line up with TRBD1. The sequence was collected from an adult in good health. Sequenced here: peripheral blood, sampled on day 0 of AZD1222 vaccination. The CDR3 DNA reads as TGTGCCAGCAGTTATATACCGGGACAGGGATACTACACCTTC. It translates to CASSYIPGQGYYTF.